Listed below are T cell receptor beta chains from one sample, sequenced in a study of T cells in localized non-small cell lung cancer. Method: immunoSEQ multiplex PCR; TCRdb's copy keeps in-frame clones and lacks some. The sample carries around 50,000 clones, just over 85% recorded once. Here the sequenced sample was peripheral blood, taken before any cancer treatment. All receptors come from a woman between 35 and 70 years old with stage I lung adenocarcinoma. Both conserved end residues are part of each CDR3. D genes are given only for firm matches. Where a row states a size, it is once, few, many or the class of an expanded clone; other rows omit it.

CDR3aa: CASRGLAGGQETQYF
CDR3nt: TGTGCCAGCCGGGGACTAGCGGGGGGACAGGAGACCCAGTACTTC
j_gene: TRBJ2-5
d_gene: TRBD2
abundance: few
v_gene: TRBV2

CDR3aa: CSCSAGVGNQPQHF
CDR3nt: TGCAGCTGCTCGGCCGGAGTCGGCAATCAGCCCCAGCATTTT
j_gene: TRBJ1-5
d_gene: NA
abundance: NA
v_gene: TRBV29-1

CDR3aa: CASSLGDYTGELFF
CDR3nt: TGCGCCAGCAGCTTGGGCGATTACACCGGGGAGCTGTTTTTT
j_gene: TRBJ2-2
d_gene: NA
abundance: NA
v_gene: TRBV5-1

CDR3aa: CASSLWTSNYGYTF
CDR3nt: TGTGCCAGCAGCCTTTGGACATCCAACTATGGCTACACCTTC
j_gene: TRBJ1-2
d_gene: NA
abundance: NA
v_gene: TRBV5-4

CDR3aa: CASSPGTSGGGRYNEQFF
CDR3nt: TGTGCCAGCAGCCCCGGGACTAGCGGGGGGGGACGATACAATGAGCAGTTCTTC
j_gene: TRBJ2-1
d_gene: TRBD2
abundance: NA
v_gene: TRBV7-9

CDR3aa: CASSVVRAPNTGELFF
CDR3nt: TGTGCCAGCAGCGTAGTAAGGGCCCCGAACACCGGGGAGCTGTTTTTT
j_gene: TRBJ2-2
d_gene: NA
abundance: NA
v_gene: TRBV9

CDR3aa: CASKAGQGNTEAFF
CDR3nt: TGTGCCAGCAAAGCGGGACAGGGGAACACTGAAGCTTTCTTT
j_gene: TRBJ1-1
d_gene: TRBD1
abundance: NA
v_gene: TRBV7-2

CDR3aa: CASSWDRGNNEQFF
CDR3nt: TGCGCCAGCAGCTGGGACAGGGGAAACAATGAGCAGTTCTTC
j_gene: TRBJ2-1
d_gene: TRBD1
abundance: few
v_gene: TRBV4-3

CDR3aa: CASSGRDSYNEQFF
CDR3nt: TGTGCCAGCAGCGGCCGGGACAGCTACAATGAGCAGTTCTTC
j_gene: TRBJ2-1
d_gene: TRBD1
abundance: NA
v_gene: TRBV11-2

CDR3aa: CASSFQGLNTEAFF
CDR3nt: TGTGCCAGCAGTTTCCAGGGATTGAACACTGAAGCTTTCTTT
j_gene: TRBJ1-1
d_gene: NA
abundance: NA
v_gene: TRBV27

CDR3aa: CATTPVPTRYSPLHF
CDR3nt: TGTGCCACCACTCCAGTCCCCACACGGTACTCACCCCTCCACTTT
j_gene: TRBJ1-6
d_gene: NA
abundance: NA
v_gene: TRBV19

CDR3aa: CASSSNDPYEQYF
CDR3nt: TGTGCCAGCAGCTCAAACGATCCCTACGAGCAGTACTTC
j_gene: TRBJ2-7
d_gene: NA
abundance: NA
v_gene: TRBV5-4

CDR3aa: CASSFRSDTGELFF
CDR3nt: TGTGCCAGCAGCTTTCGGTCCGACACCGGGGAGCTGTTTTTT
j_gene: TRBJ2-2
d_gene: NA
abundance: NA
v_gene: TRBV7-8

CDR3aa: CASSFPETGNTIYF
CDR3nt: TGTGCCAGCAGCTTTCCAGAAACTGGAAACACCATATATTTT
j_gene: TRBJ1-3
d_gene: NA
abundance: once
v_gene: TRBV5-6

CDR3aa: CASSPQTGGYGYTF
CDR3nt: TGTGCCAGCAGTCCTCAAACAGGGGGATATGGCTACACCTTC
j_gene: TRBJ1-2
d_gene: TRBD1
abundance: NA
v_gene: TRBV6-5

CDR3aa: CATSRDRPQGVRTQYF
CDR3nt: TGTGCCACCAGCAGAGATCGTCCCCAGGGGGTTCGGACCCAGTACTTC
j_gene: TRBJ2-5
d_gene: TRBD1
abundance: NA
v_gene: TRBV15

CDR3aa: CASSESTTGLTITDTQYF
CDR3nt: TGCGCCAGCAGTGAGTCGACTACCGGACTAACCATCACAGATACGCAGTATTTT
j_gene: TRBJ2-3
d_gene: NA
abundance: NA
v_gene: TRBV10-1

CDR3aa: CALAETYGYTF
CDR3nt: TGTGCCTTGGCTGAGACCTATGGCTACACCTTC
j_gene: TRBJ1-2
d_gene: NA
abundance: NA
v_gene: TRBV30

CDR3aa: CASSLEQGAVYQPQHF
CDR3nt: TGTGCCAGCAGCTTAGAACAGGGGGCTGTTTATCAGCCCCAGCATTTT
j_gene: TRBJ1-5
d_gene: TRBD1
abundance: few
v_gene: TRBV7-9

CDR3aa: CAWTWDRGLPSGANVLTF
CDR3nt: TGTGCCTGGACGTGGGACAGGGGTCTCCCCTCTGGGGCCAACGTCCTGACTTTC
j_gene: TRBJ2-6
d_gene: TRBD1
abundance: NA
v_gene: TRBV30

CDR3aa: CASSGRRGATDTQYF
CDR3nt: TGTGCCAGCAGTGGACGGCGGGGGGCCACAGATACGCAGTATTTT
j_gene: TRBJ2-3
d_gene: TRBD2
abundance: NA
v_gene: TRBV6-4

CDR3aa: CASSTINQGAAYGYTF
CDR3nt: TGTGCCAGCAGCACAATTAATCAGGGGGCGGCCTATGGCTACACCTTC
j_gene: TRBJ1-2
d_gene: NA
abundance: NA
v_gene: TRBV21-1

CDR3aa: CASSPRDSPNNEQFF
CDR3nt: TGTGCCAGCAGCCCTCGGGACTCCCCCAACAATGAGCAGTTCTTC
j_gene: TRBJ2-1
d_gene: NA
abundance: NA
v_gene: TRBV7-9

CDR3aa: CASSLVDRGHQPQHF
CDR3nt: TGTGCCAGCAGCTTGGTCGACAGGGGCCATCAGCCCCAGCATTTT
j_gene: TRBJ1-5
d_gene: TRBD1
abundance: NA
v_gene: TRBV5-3

CDR3aa: CAISRTGDTEAFF
CDR3nt: TGTGCCATCAGTAGGACAGGGGACACTGAAGCTTTCTTT
j_gene: TRBJ1-1
d_gene: TRBD1
abundance: NA
v_gene: TRBV10-3

CDR3aa: CASTKEGVTEAFF
CDR3nt: TGCGCCAGCACCAAGGAGGGGGTCACTGAAGCTTTCTTT
j_gene: TRBJ1-1
d_gene: NA
abundance: NA
v_gene: TRBV5-1

CDR3aa: CAGDTGSRSGNTIYF
CDR3nt: TGTGCCGGTGATACAGGGAGCCGCTCTGGAAACACCATATATTTT
j_gene: TRBJ1-3
d_gene: NA
abundance: NA
v_gene: TRBV30

CDR3aa: CAWSHGGSGYTF
CDR3nt: TGTGCCTGGAGTCACGGGGGAAGTGGCTACACCTTC
j_gene: TRBJ1-2
d_gene: NA
abundance: NA
v_gene: TRBV30

CDR3aa: CAISESGENRKKLFF
CDR3nt: TGTGCCATCAGTGAGTCGGGCGAAAACCGGAAAAAACTGTTTTTT
j_gene: TRBJ1-4
d_gene: NA
abundance: once
v_gene: TRBV10-3

CDR3aa: CASSYSTGTSGNTIYF
CDR3nt: TGTGCCAGCAGTTACTCGACAGGAACCTCTGGAAACACCATATATTTT
j_gene: TRBJ1-3
d_gene: NA
abundance: NA
v_gene: TRBV6-5

CDR3aa: CASSPLTGSETQYF
CDR3nt: TGTGCCAGCTCACCACTAACCGGGTCAGAGACCCAGTACTTC
j_gene: TRBJ2-5
d_gene: NA
abundance: NA
v_gene: TRBV18

CDR3aa: CASSQDTGNTEAFF
CDR3nt: TGCGCCAGCAGCCAAGACACAGGGAACACTGAAGCTTTCTTT
j_gene: TRBJ1-1
d_gene: NA
abundance: NA
v_gene: TRBV4-3

CDR3aa: CASSQDQRLGGSTQYF
CDR3nt: TGTGCCAGCAGCCAAGATCAGCGACTAGGCGGGTCTACGCAGTATTTT
j_gene: TRBJ2-3
d_gene: NA
abundance: NA
v_gene: TRBV4-2

CDR3aa: CASSDLGSPLHF
CDR3nt: TGCGCCAGCAGTGACCTCGGATCACCCCTCCACTTT
j_gene: TRBJ1-6
d_gene: NA
abundance: NA
v_gene: TRBV10-1

CDR3aa: CSAWGGAFPYEQYF
CDR3nt: TGCAGCGCTTGGGGGGGAGCCTTTCCTTACGAGCAGTACTTC
j_gene: TRBJ2-7
d_gene: TRBD2
abundance: NA
v_gene: TRBV29-1

CDR3aa: CASSPQGFEAFF
CDR3nt: TGTGCCAGCAGCCCACAGGGTTTCGAAGCTTTCTTT
j_gene: TRBJ1-1
d_gene: NA
abundance: NA
v_gene: TRBV9

CDR3aa: CASSRLDGKLGYTF
CDR3nt: TGTGCCAGCAGCCGATTGGACGGGAAGTTGGGCTACACCTTC
j_gene: TRBJ1-2
d_gene: NA
abundance: NA
v_gene: TRBV6-6

CDR3aa: CASSLGAGYTF
CDR3nt: TGTGCCAGCAGCTTAGGCGCCGGCTACACCTTC
j_gene: TRBJ1-2
d_gene: NA
abundance: NA
v_gene: TRBV7-2

CDR3aa: CASTGSYNEQFF
CDR3nt: TGTGCCAGCACAGGGTCCTACAATGAGCAGTTCTTC
j_gene: TRBJ2-1
d_gene: NA
abundance: once
v_gene: TRBV25-1

CDR3aa: CASSDWQGDGYTF
CDR3nt: TGTGCCAGCAGTGACTGGCAGGGAGATGGCTACACCTTC
j_gene: TRBJ1-2
d_gene: NA
abundance: NA
v_gene: TRBV25-1

CDR3aa: CASTLRGTNEQFF
CDR3nt: TGTGCCAGCACATTGAGGGGGACGAATGAGCAGTTCTTC
j_gene: TRBJ2-1
d_gene: NA
abundance: NA
v_gene: TRBV27

CDR3aa: CASSLRTSGVEAYEQYF
CDR3nt: TGTGCCAGCAGCTTACGGACTAGCGGGGTAGAAGCCTACGAGCAGTACTTC
j_gene: TRBJ2-7
d_gene: TRBD2
abundance: NA
v_gene: TRBV7-2

CDR3aa: CASRTGGSNQPQHF
CDR3nt: TGTGCCAGCAGGACAGGGGGAAGCAATCAGCCCCAGCATTTT
j_gene: TRBJ1-5
d_gene: TRBD1
abundance: NA
v_gene: TRBV28

CDR3aa: CASSPGTSTGELFF
CDR3nt: TGCGCCAGCAGCCCCGGGACTAGCACCGGGGAGCTGTTTTTT
j_gene: TRBJ2-2
d_gene: TRBD2
abundance: NA
v_gene: TRBV4-3

CDR3aa: CASSLALPGANVLTF
CDR3nt: TGTGCCAGCAGCTTAGCCCTCCCTGGGGCCAACGTCCTGACTTTC
j_gene: TRBJ2-6
d_gene: NA
abundance: NA
v_gene: TRBV28

CDR3aa: CASSKTSGVSDTQYF
CDR3nt: TGTGCCAGCAGCAAGACTAGCGGGGTATCGGATACGCAGTATTTT
j_gene: TRBJ2-3
d_gene: TRBD2
abundance: NA
v_gene: TRBV6-4

CDR3aa: CASSLDRGPGAIYF
CDR3nt: TGTGCCAGCAGCTTAGACCGGGGTCCGGGCGCCATATATTTT
j_gene: TRBJ1-3
d_gene: NA
abundance: NA
v_gene: TRBV7-2

CDR3aa: CASSLDGFRDEKLFF
CDR3nt: TGTGCCAGCAGCTTAGATGGTTTCAGGGATGAAAAACTGTTTTTT
j_gene: TRBJ1-4
d_gene: NA
abundance: few
v_gene: TRBV7-9

CDR3aa: CASRRGVGNQPQHF
CDR3nt: TGTGCCAGCAGACGTGGGGTGGGCAATCAGCCCCAGCATTTT
j_gene: TRBJ1-5
d_gene: NA
abundance: NA
v_gene: TRBV6-5

CDR3aa: CASSGPTNEKLFF
CDR3nt: TGTGCCAGTTCAGGCCCAACTAATGAAAAACTGTTTTTT
j_gene: TRBJ1-4
d_gene: NA
abundance: NA
v_gene: TRBV19

CDR3aa: CASSHSILAGGLDTQYF
CDR3nt: TGTGCCAGCAGCCACTCTATTCTAGCGGGGGGCCTCGATACGCAGTATTTT
j_gene: TRBJ2-3
d_gene: TRBD2
abundance: NA
v_gene: TRBV7-2

CDR3aa: CASSKARAGAINEQFF
CDR3nt: TGTGCCAGCAGCAAAGCACGAGCGGGGGCGATCAATGAGCAGTTCTTC
j_gene: TRBJ2-1
d_gene: NA
abundance: NA
v_gene: TRBV21-1

CDR3aa: CASSLAPGGEQYF
CDR3nt: TGTGCCAGCAGCTTAGCGCCAGGGGGTGAGCAGTACTTC
j_gene: TRBJ2-7
d_gene: TRBD1
abundance: NA
v_gene: TRBV7-2

CDR3aa: CASSLNGGGYTF
CDR3nt: TGTGCCAGCAGCCTGAACGGAGGAGGCTACACCTTC
j_gene: TRBJ1-2
d_gene: NA
abundance: NA
v_gene: TRBV6-5

CDR3aa: CASSQDQGSATEAFF
CDR3nt: TGCGCCAGCAGCCAAGATCAGGGTTCGGCCACTGAAGCTTTCTTT
j_gene: TRBJ1-1
d_gene: NA
abundance: NA
v_gene: TRBV4-3

CDR3aa: CASSTGQGNGYTF
CDR3nt: TGTGCCAGCAGCACCGGACAGGGGAATGGCTACACCTTC
j_gene: TRBJ1-2
d_gene: TRBD1
abundance: few
v_gene: TRBV9

CDR3aa: CATSRARGAEAFF
CDR3nt: TGTGCCACCAGCAGAGCTAGGGGCGCTGAAGCTTTCTTT
j_gene: TRBJ1-1
d_gene: NA
abundance: NA
v_gene: TRBV15

CDR3aa: CASSLFRGRDTQYF
CDR3nt: TGTGCCAGCAGCTTATTCAGGGGGCGGGATACGCAGTATTTT
j_gene: TRBJ2-3
d_gene: TRBD1
abundance: NA
v_gene: TRBV7-2